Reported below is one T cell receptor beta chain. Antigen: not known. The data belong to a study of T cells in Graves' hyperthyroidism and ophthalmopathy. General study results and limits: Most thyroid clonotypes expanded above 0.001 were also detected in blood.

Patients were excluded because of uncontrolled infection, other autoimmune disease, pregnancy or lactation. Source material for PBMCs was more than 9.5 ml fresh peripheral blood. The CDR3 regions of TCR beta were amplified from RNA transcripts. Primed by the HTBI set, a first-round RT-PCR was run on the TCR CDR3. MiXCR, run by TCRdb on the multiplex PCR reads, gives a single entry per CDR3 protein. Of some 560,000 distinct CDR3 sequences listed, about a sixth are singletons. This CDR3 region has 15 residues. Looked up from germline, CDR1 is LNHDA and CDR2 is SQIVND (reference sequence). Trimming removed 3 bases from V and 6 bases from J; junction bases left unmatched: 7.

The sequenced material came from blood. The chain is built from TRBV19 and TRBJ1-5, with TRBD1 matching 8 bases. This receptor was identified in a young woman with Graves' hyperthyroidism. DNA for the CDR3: TGTGCCAGTAGTATCACAGGACAGGGTCGTCAGCCCCAGCATTTT. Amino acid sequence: CASSITGQGRQPQHF. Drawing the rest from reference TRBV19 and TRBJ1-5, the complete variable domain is DGGITQSPKYLFRKEGQNVTLSCEQNLNHDAMYWYRQDPGQGLRLIYYSQIVNDFQKGDIAEGYSVSREKKESFPLTVTSAQKNPTAFYLCASSITGQGRQPQHFGDGTRLSIL.